This paragraph reports one T cell receptor (beta chain). Its specificity is unknown. Germline lookup yields CDR1 KGHSH and CDR2 LQKENI. The CDR3 spans 16 residues. Trimming took 5 bases from V and 0 from J, leaving 15 bases between them. Isolated PBMCs totaled at least 6.5 million in each sample. These data belong to a study of blood T cells in healthy people across ages. Alongside a J-beta primer mix, a sample-barcoded 5' primer served in a second PCR lasting roughly 7 to 11 cycles. A single record per CDR3 protein comes from TCRdb applying MiXCR to the 5' RACE reads. The sample lists 1.5 million to 2 million distinct CDR3 sequences; around half were seen once. Findings of the study overall: Researchers said unsorted PBMCs prevented a conclusive naive versus antigen-experienced comparison. Considered underestimates were the diversity estimates obtained from one million T cells.

The sequence was collected from a woman aged 40 to 50 in good health. The sequencing sample was made of blood. The rearrangement links TRBV18 to TRBJ2-3, with a weak D call TRBD1 (5 bases). CDR3 nucleotides: TGTGCCAGCTCATCCTTTCAGGGAAGGAGCACAGATACGCAGTATTTT. Translated: CASSSFQGRSTDTQYF.